The 26 T cell receptor beta chains below come from one sample, sequenced in a study of control samples from healthy donors and cancer patients. The table came from immunoSEQ multiplex PCR; TCRdb's copy has only in-frame clones and leaves some out. The repertoire holds tens of thousands of clones, with 82% as singletons. Sequenced: blood. These receptors were obtained from a woman aged 55-70 years in good health.

Remarks on this clone: This sample also contains other DNA sequences that code for the same CDR3. The V gene is TRBV5-1, the J gene TRBJ1-6; 8 bases are shared with TRBD1. Germline lookup yields CDR1 SGHRS and CDR2 YFSETQ. The CDR3 spans 14 residues. The J segment lost 13 bases and the V segment lost 5 bases, leaving 11 bases of the junction unmatched. Written as DNA, the CDR3 is TGCGCCAGCAGGGCGGGACAGGCATTACTCCCCCTCCACTTT. Its translation: CASRAGQALLPLHF.

A remark on this clone: Compared with germline, one end of the junction differs, possibly owing to a read error. The rearrangement uses TRBV3-1 (or the pseudogene TRBV3-2) and TRBJ2-5; perhaps D is TRBD1 or TRBD2 (6 bases each). The CDR3 sequence is 16 residues long. Germline lookup yields CDR1 LGHDT and CDR2 YNNKEL (reference sequence). The CDR3: CASSKDGGGLQETQYF. In DNA, the CDR3 is TGTGCCAGCAGCAAAGATGGAGGGGGGCTGCAAGAGACCCAGTACTTC.

This clone showed up just once. One end of the junction varies from germline; a read error may be responsible. The chain is built from TRBV7-7 and TRBJ2-7; 7 nucleotides agree with TRBD2. The germline V gene encodes CDR1 SSHAT and CDR2 FNYEAQ (reference sequence). The CDR3 totals 16 residues. The CDR3 loop is CASSPVHSGDPYEQYF. The CDR3 DNA sequence: TGTGCTAGCAGCCCTGTACACAGCGGGGACCCCTACGAGCAGTACTTC. The variable domain in full, completed from reference TRBV7-7 and TRBJ2-7, reads GAGVSQSPRYKVTKRGQDVTLRCDPISSHATLYWYQQALGQGPEFLTYFNYEAQPDKSGLPSDRFSAERPEGSISTLTIQRTEQRDSAMYRCASSPVHSGDPYEQYFGPGTRLTVT.

The V gene is TRBV6-6, the J gene TRBJ2-3; D may correspond to TRBD1 or TRBD2 (5 bases each). V gave up 5 bases and J gave up 4 bases, with 10 bases separating them. Germline V lookup: CDR1 MNHNY, CDR2 SVGAGI (reference sequence). The CDR3 has 13 residues. Written as DNA, the CDR3 is TGTGCCAGCAGTCGGGGCGAATCAGATACGCAGTATTTT. Translating gives CASSRGESDTQYF.

The chain combines TRBV19 with TRBJ2-5; D is ambiguous. Between the trimmed V and J ends, which lost 0 bases and 0 bases, there was a span of 11 bases. There are 16 residues in the CDR3. The germline V gene has CDR1 LNHDA and CDR2 SQIVND (reference sequence). The chain's CDR3 is CASSIDLGRNQETQYF. The CDR3 coding sequence is TGTGCCAGTAGTATAGATCTGGGCCGGAACCAAGAGACCCAGTACTTC.

The V call is TRBV11-3, the J call TRBJ1-3; D ambiguous. Germline-derived CDR1 and CDR2 are SGHNT and YENEEA. The CDR3 loop spans 13 amino acids. Trimming removed 0 bases from V and 4 bases from J, with 4 bases in between. The CDR3 bases are TGTGCCAGCAGCTTAGAACTCGGAAACACCATATATTTT. Protein: CASSLELGNTIYF.

The genes are TRBV4-3 and TRBJ2-1; 8 nucleotides line up with TRBD2. V gave up 4 bases and J gave up 7 bases; unmatched junction bases: 3. The CDR3 spans 13 residues. Germline CDR1 LGHNA, CDR2 YSLEER. The CDR3 DNA sequence: TGCGCCAGCAGCCCGACGGGGGGGAATGAGCAGTTCTTC. This codes for CASSPTGGNEQFF.

This chain connects TRBV12-3 or TRBV12-4 to TRBJ2-7; the D gene is possibly TRBD2 (5 bases). V lost 5 bases and J lost 4, with 9 bases in between. This CDR3 comprises 12 residues. The CDR3 bases are TGTGCCAGCAGTCTACGCGGGTACGAGCAGTACTTC. Protein sequence: CASSLRGYEQYF.

This clone was observed a handful of times. The rearrangement uses TRBV10-1 and TRBJ2-3; either TRBD1 or TRBD2 may fit D (6 bases each). The length of the CDR3 is 13 residues. Trimming stripped 2 bases from V and 4 bases from J, with 7 bases between. The germline gives CDR1 WNHNN, CDR2 SYGVQD (reference sequence). For the CDR3, the DNA is TGCGCCAGCAGTGAGGGGGGGCCAGATACGCAGTATTTT. Translated: CASSEGGPDTQYF.

There are a few counts of this clone. The chain recombines TRBV4-3 with TRBJ1-2; 7 bases are shared with TRBD1. Trimming took 0 bases from V and 2 from J; bases not matched to a gene: 3. Germline V gives CDR1 LGHNA, CDR2 YSLEER. There are 15 residues in the CDR3. The CDR3 nucleotides are TGCGCCAGCAGCCAAGAATCAGGGGGAAACTATGGCTACACCTTC. Translation: CASSQESGGNYGYTF.

The chain links TRBV7-9 to TRBJ2-7; D assignment may be TRBD1 or TRBD2 (5 bases each). The V and J ends lost 1 base and 1 base respectively, with 8 bases between them. The CDR3 is made up of 14 amino acids. Germline V lookup: CDR1 SEHNR, CDR2 FQNEAQ (reference sequence). The CDR3 DNA is TGTGCCAGCAGCTTAGATGGGGGTTCCTACGAGCAGTACTTC. Translated: CASSLDGGSYEQYF. Filled out from reference TRBV7-9 and TRBJ2-7, the complete variable domain reads DTGVSQNPRHKITKRGQNVTFRCDPISEHNRLYWYRQTLGQGPEFLTYFQNEAQLEKSRLLSDRFSAERPKGSFSTLEIQRTEQGDSAMYLCASSLDGGSYEQYFGPGTRLTVT.

The chain uses TRBV5-1 and TRBJ1-1; weak D call: TRBD1 (6 bases). Deletions cut 0 bases from V and 0 bases from J, with 9 bases between. This CDR3 contains 15 residues. Germline assignment: CDR1 SGHRS and CDR2 YFSETQ. CDR3 in amino acids: CASSLEGTLNTEAFF. CDR3 nucleotide sequence: TGCGCCAGCAGCTTGGAAGGGACACTGAACACTGAAGCTTTCTTT.

The CDR3 is CASSQELLGYGYTF. The CDR3 DNA reads TGTGCCAGCAGCCAAGAATTATTGGGTTATGGCTACACCTTC. The chain couples TRBV3-1 (or the pseudogene TRBV3-2) to TRBJ1-2; the D is unclear. This CDR3 spans 14 amino acids. V was shortened by 0 bases and J by 5 bases, with 10 bases between the two germline ends. Germline lookup yields CDR1 LGHDT and CDR2 YNNKEL (reference sequence).

The rearrangement joins TRBV7-9 to TRBJ1-5; possibly TRBD1 for D (6 bases). The V end lost 5 bases, the J end lost 9 bases, and 11 bases lay between the germline ends. CDR3 size: 12 residues. Germline V gene sequence: CDR1 SEHNR, CDR2 FQNEAQ (reference sequence). The CDR3 region is CASSPVGGPQHF. CDR3 sequence (DNA): TGTGCCAGCAGCCCCGTAGGGGGGCCCCAGCATTTT.

The chain is built from TRBV6-5 and TRBJ2-1, with a weak D call TRBD2 (5 bases). V lost 2 bases, J lost 10 bases, and 12 bases lay in between. The germline V gene has CDR1 MNHEY and CDR2 SVGAGI. The CDR3 contains 13 residues. This CDR3 reads CASSYRAGEEQFF. The CDR3 nucleotides are TGTGCCAGCAGTTACCGGGCGGGTGAAGAGCAGTTCTTC.

The gene calls are TRBV6-6 and TRBJ1-2; TRBD1 matches 7 bases. The CDR3 consists of 15 residues. Trimming cost V 6 bases and J 2 bases; bases outside gene matches: 9. Germline CDR1 is MNHNY and CDR2 is SVGAGI (reference sequence). In DNA form, the CDR3 reads TGTGCCAGCAGAATCGGGACAGCTACAAACTATGGCTACACCTTC. Its translation: CASRIGTATNYGYTF.

The rearrangement uses TRBV19 and TRBJ1-6; D remains ambiguous. Trimming removed 0 bases at V and 1 base at J, with 10 bases between. This CDR3 is 17 amino acids long. The germline V gene encodes CDR1 LNHDA and CDR2 SQIVND (reference sequence). The CDR3 loop is CASSIDSYGSYNSPLHF. CDR3 DNA: TGTGCCAGTAGTATAGATTCGTATGGGTCCTATAATTCACCCCTCCACTTT.

This clone was seen a single time. The chain uses TRBV19 and TRBJ2-1, with 10 bases identical to TRBD1. V was pared by 4 bases and J by 3 bases, with 6 bases of the junction left unmatched. The CDR3 is 16 residues long. Germline assignment: CDR1 LNHDA and CDR2 SQIVND (reference sequence). The CDR3 region is CASSRTGTGVYNEQFF. CDR3 bases: TGTGCCAGTAGTAGAACCGGGACAGGGGTCTACAATGAGCAGTTCTTC.

This chain connects TRBV2 to TRBJ2-3; TRBD2 agrees at 11 bases. Per the germline V gene, CDR1 is SNHLY and CDR2 is FYNNEI. There are 15 residues in the CDR3. Trimming at V came to 6 bases and at J to 4 bases, leaving 6 bases not matched to a gene. CDR3 loop: CASSPLAGVADTQYF. In nucleotides, the CDR3 is TGTGCCAGCAGCCCACTAGCGGGAGTGGCAGATACGCAGTATTTT.

The V call is TRBV5-1, the J call TRBJ1-2; weak D call: TRBD1 (6 bases). Trimming pared 2 bases from V and 1 base from J, leaving 12 bases between. Per germline, CDR1 SGHRS and CDR2 YFSETQ. The CDR3 is 15 amino acids. The CDR3 region is CASSFAVGGNYGYTF. CDR3 coding DNA: TGCGCCAGCAGCTTCGCCGTAGGGGGTAACTATGGCTACACCTTC.

This clone was detected only once. This chain connects TRBV6-5 to TRBJ2-7; D tentatively reads TRBD1 or TRBD2 (5 bases each). Looked up from germline, CDR1 is MNHEY and CDR2 is SVGAGI. This CDR3 is built from 13 residues. V lost 0 bases and J lost 9, with 12 bases in between. The CDR3 here is CASSYSRGGGQYF. CDR3 in DNA: TGTGCCAGCAGTTACTCGAGGGGCGGAGGGCAGTACTTC.

The chain has TRBV6-1 and TRBJ2-5, with TRBD2 matching 8 bases. The CDR3 totals 15 residues. CDR1 and CDR2 (germline): MNHNS, SASEGT. Germline trimming cut 3 bases from V and 4 bases from J; bases unmatched to any gene: 7. The CDR3 DNA reads as TGTGCCAGCAGTGATCAAGCGGGGGCCCGAGAGACCCAGTACTTC. Translation: CASSDQAGARETQYF.

Concerning this clone itself: In the same sample, other DNA sequences code for this CDR3. V is TRBV5-4 and J is TRBJ2-3, with 7 bases matching TRBD1. Germline trimming cut 4 bases from V and 2 bases from J; bases unmatched to any gene: 4. Germline CDR1 and CDR2: SGHNT and YYREEE (reference sequence). The CDR3 runs to 14 residues. The CDR3 sequence is CASSPGTVTDTQYF. The CDR3 coding sequence is TGTGCCAGCAGCCCCGGGACAGTCACAGATACGCAGTATTTT.

The chain uses TRBV6-5 and TRBJ2-1, with 7 nucleotides matching TRBD1. Germline loops: CDR1 MNHEY, CDR2 SVGAGI. V lost 6 bases, J lost 7 bases, and 12 bases stayed unmatched. The CDR3 consists of 15 residues. The CDR3 region is CASRKDRSQSNEQFF. CDR3 sequence (DNA): TGTGCCAGCAGGAAGGACAGGTCGCAATCGAATGAGCAGTTCTTC.

The chain recombines TRBV12-3 or TRBV12-4 with TRBJ1-1; TRBD1 might be the D (5 bases). The CDR3 covers 12 residues. Between the trimmed V and J ends, which lost 7 bases and 5 bases, there was a span of 11 bases. The chain's CDR3 is CASNGGWTEAFF. The CDR3 region has the DNA TGTGCCAGCAATGGGGGGTGGACTGAAGCTTTCTTT.

The genes are TRBV7-6 and TRBJ2-3; the D gene is possibly TRBD2 (7 bases). This CDR3 region has 16 residues. V was pared by 0 bases and J by 3 bases, with 13 bases between. Germline values: CDR1 SGHVS, CDR2 FNYEAQ. The chain's CDR3 is CASSLAAGARTDTQYF. The CDR3 DNA sequence: TGTGCCAGCAGCTTAGCGGCGGGGGCGAGGACAGATACGCAGTATTTT.